This T cell receptor (beta chain) derives from a study of shared clonotypes between healthy human individuals (dated by TCRdb to the early 2020s). Regarding the complete study: Three men and a couple of women, aged 18 to 49 years, made up the cohort. For each donor, CD4 naive and CD4 memory were each given three plates, CD8 naive was given two plates, and CD8 memory was given one plate. To estimate repertoire size and how much clonotype sharing occurs between individuals, the study deeply sequenced the blood TCR repertoires of roughly 5 healthy adults. To increase sequencing depth and limit assay-specific biases, TCR repertoire library preparation and sequencing were carried out by different laboratories using diverse techniques. Per donor, leukapheresis produced somewhere between about 0.94 and 9 billion PBMCs. The full study reports these points: Sampling was restricted to blood, and TCR repertoires in tissue are likely to differ from TCR repertoires in blood. When a few donors were compared, the shared fraction of clonotypes was roughly 4.8% for naive CD4, 3.5% to 4% for naive CD8, 2% to 2.5% for memory CD4, and 0.35% to 0.4% for memory CD8. Incomplete sequencing was indicated by rarefaction of sorted-subset datasets, despite the large sequencing depth. Naive subsets generally had larger estimated clonotype richness than memory subsets. Compared with non-shared clonotypes, the clonotypes found in all four sorted-subset donors had higher generation probabilities. Based on pairwise subsampling, the degree of clonotype sharing among donors was expected to be affected by sequencing depth. Because the study included a small number of donors, the genetic and exposure-history diversity represented was limited.

A distance of 8 bases separates the germline ends of V and J, which lose 6 bases and 0 bases respectively. The germline V gene (reference sequence) sets CDR1 to LNHDA and CDR2 to SQIVND. Taken from cysteine to phenylalanine, the CDR3 has 14 residues. Only CDR3 DNA is held: 42 bases, read in frame from base 1. Using the deep immunoSEQ assay, multiplex PCR amplified TCR CDR3 regions from genomic DNA. Genomic DNA extracted from each cell subset was distributed evenly over all wells of several immunoSEQ 96-well plates, and each plate served as one replicate. For sorted subsets, each replicate PCR was loaded with approximately 0.2 ug genomic DNA, equivalent to roughly 30,000 T cell genomes. Purified libraries were quantified with a Qubit 3.0 fluorometer, sized on a Bioanalyzer 2100, and re-quantified with the KAPA Library Quantification kit. A separate single-read 150-cycle Illumina NextSeq 550 flow cell was used to sequence each immunoSEQ 96-well plate. Concerning the study's data processing: Because only junctional sequences without quality scores were contained in the immunoSEQ output, filtering matching that applied to full-length reads could not be performed. Sequences were annotated with PyIR, a Python wrapper for IgBLAST v1.9, using IMGT germline references to assign V/J genes and CDR3. Any read was removed if the V/J assignment was weak (E-value above 1e-6), the CDR3 was missing, or the read contained stop codons, out-of-frame junctions, or ambiguous translated residues. A V3J clonotype was defined by an identical inferred V gene, J gene, and CDR3 amino acid sequence. To compute the percentage overlap between repertoires, the number of shared unique clonotypes was divided by the size of the smaller repertoire. Three approaches were used to assess repertoire richness: RTK rarefaction, the Chao1 estimator, and Recon v2.1 estimates of unobserved clonotypes. For all TCRbeta clonotypes obtained by the gDNA method from four donors, generation probabilities were computed with OLGA. TCRdb re-hosts the immuneACCESS table, in-frame sequences only. Its copies lack some clones; in the studies checked, an unresolved V gene accounts for under half of them, and the cause for the rest is not known. The V and J calls and clone size come from that table; D and trimming were worked out from the DNA. The sample data list about 2.3 million clones, and around 93% of these were observed just once. The top ten constitute about 0.41% of the sample.

The donors were healthy, HIV-negative adults with no recently reported acute infections or vaccinations. Every donor was a Caucasian adult residing in Nashville, Tennessee, USA. Magnetic negative selection was used to enrich CD4+ T cells, after which naive cells were positively selected on CD45RA and the negative fraction became the memory subset. Blood was obtained by leukapheresis, after which PBMCs were separated by Ficoll-Histopaque density gradient centrifugation and cryopreserved in liquid nitrogen vapor phase. Analytical flow cytometry was used to check the purity and quantity of each magnetically sorted T cell population. Each sorted fraction had its genomic DNA isolated and then quantified by UV absorbance on a Nanodrop 2000c. This clone occurred once. Its antigen specificity is not known. There are no base qualities to consult, and no much larger clone falls within one base. The same CDR3 arises from other DNA sequences in this sample as well.

The sequence was collected from a man younger than 30 in good health. Some clones in this sample may be carry-over from other donors' samples. Input material: naive CD4+ T cells from PBMCs. This sample's cell subset or site label indicates: CD45RA+ positively selected. The sequence is built from TRBV19 and TRBJ1-4, with no D gene named confidently. Here the CDR3 is given as CASSPTATNEKLFF. In nucleotide form, the sequence is TGTGCCAGTAGCCCCACTGCAACTAATGAAAAACTGTTTTTT.